This T cell receptor beta chain derives from a study of blood T cell repertoires in COVID-19 (dated by TCRdb to 2019 to 2021). The study in broad terms: Samples from collaborators originated in the United States, Italy and Spain and spanned both the acute and convalescent phases of COVID-19. Where available, HLA class I and class II types were obtained from metadata supplied by the sample provider rather than from assay-based typing. The repertoires were released in a freely available public database meant as a resource for research on the immune response to SARS-CoV-2. The prospective study material was composed of cDNA or gDNA derived from T cells, B-cell-depleted T cells, or PBMCs. A de-identified subject ID, COVID-19 status, age in years and sex were almost always included in the sample metadata. Subjects who had been exposed to COVID-19, were actively infected with it, or had recovered from it provided the deeply sampled blood TCRbeta repertoires that made up the dataset. The samples were drawn from the first 160 participants of the ongoing ImmuneRACE study and from some 1,300 subjects provided by 6 global collaborators. What the study reported, not specific to this receptor: How much clinical and demographic metadata was included differed by source and by participant, and the metadata was provided uncurated.

The immunoSEQ Assay, a bias-controlled multiplex PCR, was used to amplify TCRbeta CDR3 regions from genomic DNA. As for how the authors treated the data: The number of nucleated cells in each sample was estimated by amplification of reference gene primers within the assay. Sequence reads were collapsed and filtered to measure the absolute abundance of every unique TCRbeta CDR3 rearrangement. For each sample, productive Simpson clonality was calculated as the square root of Simpson's diversity index over productive rearrangements. TCRdb took over this immuneACCESS table, retaining in-frame rearrangements with V and J assigned. Such tables are incomplete; in checked studies, under half of the missing clones stem from an unresolved V gene, and the remainder is unexplained. V and J calls and clone size are copied from that table; D and trimming were computed from the DNA. The sample contains fewer than 300,000 clones, roughly 80% of them found a single time. Jointly, the top ten make up 5% of the sample.

For this chain, trimming is 4 bases at the V end and 2 bases at the J end, and the number of junction bases without a gene match is 6. Taken from cysteine to phenylalanine, the CDR3 has 15 residues. This entry keeps only the CDR3 DNA: 45 bases, framed from base 1. From a lookup of the germline V gene, CDR1 and CDR2 are SGDLS and YYNGEE. Participants in the prospective study were enrolled through a virtual design, were aged roughly 18 to 90 years, and lived in under 25 United States geographic areas. To assign participants to cohorts, the prospective study relied on clinical history that participants themselves reported in a screening survey and a study questionnaire. Exposed participants had been in contact, within 2 weeks of entering the study, with a person who had a PCR-confirmed or clinician-diagnosed case of COVID-19. Mobile phlebotomists in the prospective study collected whole blood, serum and a nasopharyngeal or oropharyngeal swab from every participant. Over a roughly 2-month period, participants in the prospective study had the option of providing additional blood draws and questionnaires. Before DNA extraction, blood samples from the prospective study were shipped at room temperature or frozen.

Notes on this clone: Its binding antigen is unknown. Base-call qualities are not available, and no considerably larger clone is one nucleotide away.

Recombination joined TRBV9 with TRBJ2-1, with 7 bases in between that match TRBD2. Sequences were obtained from PBMCs or T cells enriched from blood (not recorded which). This TCR came from a man aged 35 to 55 who had been exposed to COVID-19. The DNA reads as follows: TGTGCCAGCAGCCCGAGCGGGATGACCTACAATGAGCAGTTCTTC. It translates to CASSPSGMTYNEQFF.